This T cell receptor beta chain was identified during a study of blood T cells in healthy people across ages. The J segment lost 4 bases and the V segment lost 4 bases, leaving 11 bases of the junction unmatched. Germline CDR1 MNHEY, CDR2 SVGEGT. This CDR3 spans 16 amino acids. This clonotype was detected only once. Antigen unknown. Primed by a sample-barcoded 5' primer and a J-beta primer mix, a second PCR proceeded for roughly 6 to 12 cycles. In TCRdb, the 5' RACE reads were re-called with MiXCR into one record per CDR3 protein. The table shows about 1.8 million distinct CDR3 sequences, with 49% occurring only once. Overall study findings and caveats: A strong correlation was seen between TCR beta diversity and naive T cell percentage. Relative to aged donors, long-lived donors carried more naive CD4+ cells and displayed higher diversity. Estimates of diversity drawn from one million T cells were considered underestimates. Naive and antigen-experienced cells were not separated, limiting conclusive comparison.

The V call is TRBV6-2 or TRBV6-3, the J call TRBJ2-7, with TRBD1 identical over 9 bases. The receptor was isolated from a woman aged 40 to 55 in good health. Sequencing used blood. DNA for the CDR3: TGTGCCAGCAGTTGGGACCGGGACAGGGTAAGATACGAGCAGTACTTC. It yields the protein CASSWDRDRVRYEQYF.